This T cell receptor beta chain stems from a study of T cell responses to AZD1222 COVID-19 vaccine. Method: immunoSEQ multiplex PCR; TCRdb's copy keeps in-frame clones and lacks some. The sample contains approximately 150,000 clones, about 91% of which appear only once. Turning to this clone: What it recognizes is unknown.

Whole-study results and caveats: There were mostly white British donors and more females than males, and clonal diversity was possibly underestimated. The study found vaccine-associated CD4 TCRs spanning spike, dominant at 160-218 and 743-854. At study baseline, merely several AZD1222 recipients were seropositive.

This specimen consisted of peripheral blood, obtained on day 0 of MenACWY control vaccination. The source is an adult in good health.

The CDR3 nucleotides read TGTGCCAGCAGTGAGGGGATTCGGCGGGGCTACAATGAGCAGTTCTTC. It is translated as CASSEGIRRGYNEQFF. V usage is TRBV6-4 and J usage is TRBJ2-1; the D gene is possibly TRBD2 (6 bases). The CDR3 is made up of 16 amino acids. Between the trimmed V and J ends, which lost 3 bases and 3 bases, there was a span of 15 bases. CDR1 MRHNA and CDR2 SNTAGT come from the germline V gene.